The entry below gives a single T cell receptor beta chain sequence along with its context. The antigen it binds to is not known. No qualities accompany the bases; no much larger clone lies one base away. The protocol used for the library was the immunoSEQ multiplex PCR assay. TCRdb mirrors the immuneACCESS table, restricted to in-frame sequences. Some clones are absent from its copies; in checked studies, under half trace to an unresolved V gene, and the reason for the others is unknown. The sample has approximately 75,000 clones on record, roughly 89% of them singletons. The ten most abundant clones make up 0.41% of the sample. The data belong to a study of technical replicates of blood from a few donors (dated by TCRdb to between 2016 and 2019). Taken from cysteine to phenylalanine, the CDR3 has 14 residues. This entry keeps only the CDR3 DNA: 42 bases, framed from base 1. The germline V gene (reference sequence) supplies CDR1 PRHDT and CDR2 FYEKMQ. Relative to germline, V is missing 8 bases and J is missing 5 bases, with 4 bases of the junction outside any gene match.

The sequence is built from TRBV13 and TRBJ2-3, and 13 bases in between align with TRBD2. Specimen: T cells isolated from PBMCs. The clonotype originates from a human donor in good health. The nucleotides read TGTGCCAGCCTCCGACTAGCGGGAGGAGATACGCAGTATTTT. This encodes CASLRLAGGDTQYF.